A single sample is the source of the 20 T cell receptor beta chains below, sequenced in a study of T cell changes during pregnancy in multiple sclerosis. Assay used: immunoSEQ multiplex PCR; TCRdb lists only in-frame clones, some missing. The table has 34,000 or so clones, roughly nine tenths seen once. The source was CD8+ T cells from peripheral blood mononuclear cells, collected in the first trimester of pregnancy. These TCRs come from a female donor with multiple sclerosis, enrolled in a pregnancy study.

V is TRBV27 and J is TRBJ2-7; D not certain. The CDR3 extends over 13 amino acids. Trimming stripped 3 bases from V and 2 bases from J, with 8 bases between. Germline assignment: CDR1 MNHEY and CDR2 SMNVEV (reference sequence). The CDR3 DNA sequence: TGTGCCAGCAGTTTGTTCGGAGCCTACGAGCAGTACTTC. This encodes CASSLFGAYEQYF.

The chain combines TRBV28 with TRBJ2-5; D uncertain. Germline-derived CDR1 and CDR2 are MDHEN and SYDVKM. Trimming took off 5 bases at V and 5 bases at J, with 15 bases between the two ends. The length of the CDR3 is 14 residues. CDR3 amino acids: CASSLDLVAETQYF. The CDR3 DNA sequence: TGTGCCAGCAGTCTAGACCTCGTCGCTGAGACCCAGTACTTC.

The chain combines TRBV6-4 with TRBJ2-2; D perhaps matches TRBD1 (5 bases). In germline, CDR1 is MRHNA, CDR2 SNTAGT. Trimming removed 8 bases from V and 9 bases from J, with 13 bases in between. The CDR3 consists of 12 residues. The chain's CDR3 is CASRTSRWELFF. As DNA, the CDR3 is TGTGCCAGCCGGACATCCCGGTGGGAGCTGTTTTTT.

The chain carries TRBV12-5 and TRBJ1-5; weak D call: TRBD1 (6 bases). Deletions cut 4 bases from V and 9 bases from J, with 13 bases between. CDR1 and CDR2 from the germline V gene are LGHNT and FRNRAP. This CDR3 region has 13 residues. In nucleotides, the CDR3 is TGTGCTAGTGGTTACTCGACAGGCTGGCCCCAGCATTTT. Residues: CASGYSTGWPQHF.

This clone was observed a handful of times. V usage is TRBV4-2 and J usage is TRBJ1-5, with unresolved D. This CDR3 is built from 16 residues. Between the trimmed V and J ends, which lost 0 bases and 3 bases, there was a span of 12 bases. Germline CDR1 is LGHNA and CDR2 is YNFKEQ. The CDR3 nucleotides are TGTGCCAGCAGCCAAGAGGAACGGAGAAACAATCAGCCCCAGCATTTT. As protein: CASSQEERRNNQPQHF.

This clone was detected a few times. The chain is built from TRBV15 and TRBJ1-2; D is possibly TRBD1 (5 bases). Germline-derived CDR1 and CDR2 are LNHNV and YYDKDF (reference sequence). Trimming left V 0 bases short and J 5 bases short, with 16 bases between. The CDR3 has 16 residues. CDR3 sequence (DNA): TGTGCCACCAGCAGAGAGCCCGGCAGGGCTGCGTATGGCTACACCTTC. This encodes CATSREPGRAAYGYTF.

The genes are TRBV10-3 and TRBJ2-2, with 8 bases identical to TRBD1. CDR3 size: 17 residues. Trimming removed 4 bases from V and 2 bases from J; junction bases left unmatched: 9. Germline V gives CDR1 ENHRY, CDR2 SYGVKD. The DNA for the CDR3 is TGTGCCATCAGTGCGGCCAGGGGACAGGTTAACACCGGGGAGCTGTTTTTT. It specifies CAISAARGQVNTGELFF.

This chain joins TRBV7-9 and TRBJ1-5; D is unclear. V gave up 5 bases and J gave up 2 bases, with 10 bases separating them. The CDR3 runs 14 residues. Germline assignment: CDR1 SEHNR and CDR2 FQNEAQ (reference sequence). This chain's CDR3 is CASSDWPGNQPQHF. In DNA form, the CDR3 reads TGTGCCAGCAGCGACTGGCCGGGCAATCAGCCCCAGCATTTT.

The rearrangement links TRBV5-1 to TRBJ2-7; D gene unclear. The CDR3 has 12 residues. Germline CDR1 and CDR2: SGHRS and YFSETQ. V lost 4 bases to trimming and J lost 3 bases, with 8 bases between them. The CDR3 protein is CASSLGGYEQYF. The DNA of the CDR3 is TGCGCCAGCAGCCTCGGTGGCTACGAGCAGTACTTC.

The CDR3 DNA is TGTGCCAGCAGCGGACTAGCGGGAGACATAAATGAGCAGTTCTTC. Translated: CASSGLAGDINEQFF. The chain uses TRBV11-1 and TRBJ2-1; the match to TRBD2 covers 13 bases. V trimming: 5 bases; J trimming: 7 bases; junction bases outside the gene matches: 5. Germline V gene sequence: CDR1 SGHAT, CDR2 FQDESV (reference sequence). The CDR3 has 15 amino acids.

The chain combines TRBV7-9 with TRBJ1-2; the D is unclear. Per germline, CDR1 SEHNR and CDR2 FQNEAQ (reference sequence). Trimming removed 5 bases at V and 6 bases at J, with 19 bases between. The CDR3 loop spans 15 amino acids. This CDR3 is CASSPKVSGLNGYTF. The DNA of the CDR3 is TGTGCCAGCAGCCCAAAAGTGTCGGGGTTGAATGGCTACACCTTC.

The V and J genes are TRBV7-9 and TRBJ2-7, with a tentative D call TRBD2 (7 bases). CDR3 size: 14 residues. The V gene lost 6 bases and the J gene lost 1 base, with 13 bases spanning the gap. Germline values: CDR1 SEHNR, CDR2 FQNEAQ (reference sequence). This CDR3 reads CASRGAGDSYEQYF. Here the CDR3 DNA reads TGTGCCAGCAGGGGGGCGGGGGATTCCTACGAGCAGTACTTC.

The J gene is TRBJ2-1, the V gene TRBV19, with 8 bases lining up with TRBD2. J lost 9 bases, V lost 10 bases, and 17 bases had no gene match. The CDR3 is 15 amino acids. Germline V gene sequence: CDR1 LNHDA, CDR2 SQIVND (reference sequence). This CDR3 reads CATRGGTRGLAEQFF. CDR3 coding DNA: TGTGCCACAAGGGGAGGGACTAGGGGTTTAGCTGAGCAGTTCTTC.

CDR3 DNA sequence: TGTGCCAGCCGGGACATAATGAACACTGAAGCTTTCTTT. Encoded protein: CASRDIMNTEAFF. The V and J genes are TRBV27 and TRBJ1-1; maybe TRBD1 (6 bases). The CDR3 extends over 13 amino acids. V was trimmed by 8 bases and J by 0 bases, leaving 10 bases between them. Per the germline V gene, CDR1 is MNHEY and CDR2 is SMNVEV (reference sequence).

The chain recombines TRBV6-5 with TRBJ1-1, with D perhaps TRBD1 (6 bases). Trimming removed 2 bases at V and 7 bases at J, with 17 bases between. The germline gives CDR1 MNHEY, CDR2 SVGAGI. The CDR3 loop spans 15 amino acids. CDR3 DNA: TGTGCCAGCAGTTACCTCGGGACAAATGATGATGAAGCTTTCTTT. This translates into CASSYLGTNDDEAFF.

This CDR3 is CASSTTSGSSNEQFF. CDR3 nucleotide sequence: TGTGCCAGCAGCACAACTAGCGGGAGCTCTAATGAGCAGTTCTTC. This chain uses TRBV7-8 with TRBJ2-1; 11 bases agree with TRBD2. V trimming: 5 bases; J trimming: 7 bases; junction bases outside the gene matches: 7. Germline CDR1 reads SGHVS; CDR2 reads FQNEAQ. The length of the CDR3 is 15 residues.

This chain links TRBV4-1 with TRBJ1-1; D gene unclear. Germline V gene data show CDR1 as MGHRA and CDR2 as YSYEKL. The CDR3 runs 15 residues. V was trimmed by 4 bases and J by 0 bases, leaving 12 bases between them. CDR3 nucleotides: TGCGCCAGCAGCCGCTTACAGAGAATGAACACTGAAGCTTTCTTT. It codes for CASSRLQRMNTEAFF.

The chain employs TRBV19 and TRBJ1-2, with D possibly being TRBD1 (5 bases). The CDR3 contains 11 residues. Germline CDR1 reads LNHDA; CDR2 reads SQIVND (reference sequence). The ends were cut back, 10 bases at V and 6 bases at J, with 12 bases in the middle. The CDR3, as DNA: TGTGCCACCTTTGGGGCAGATGGCTACACCTTC. Protein sequence: CATFGADGYTF.

The gene calls are TRBV28 and TRBJ1-5; TRBD1 might be the D (6 bases). CDR1 and CDR2 (germline): MDHEN, SYDVKM. Trimming removed 6 bases at V and 3 bases at J, with 12 bases between. The CDR3 extends over 14 amino acids. The CDR3 protein is CASRVDRYNQPQHF. In DNA, the CDR3 is TGTGCCAGCAGGGTCGACAGGTACAATCAGCCCCAGCATTTT.

This chain uses TRBV5-4 with TRBJ2-7; the D gene is possibly TRBD1 (6 bases). The CDR3 totals 15 residues. CDR1 and CDR2 (germline): SGHNT, YYREEE (reference sequence). The V and J ends lost 0 bases and 9 bases respectively, with 19 bases between them. The CDR3 nucleotides are TGTGCCAGCAGCTTGGAGCAGGGGTTTGAGAGGGTGCAGTACTTC. This encodes CASSLEQGFERVQYF.